This entry describes one T cell receptor (beta chain). Its antigen is undetermined. Primers: 60 Vbeta forward and 13 Jbeta reverse. Clones were sequenced by immunoSEQ multiplex PCR, and TCRdb holds only the in-frame ones, with some missing. In the table there are 120,000 or so clones, about 80% of which are singletons. The data were taken from a study of cytomegalovirus exposure and HLA in healthy donors. The wider study: Assignment to the Caucasian-associated ancestry cluster applied to more than 75% of the approximately 360 genotyped donors. Study findings and constraints: Common viral pathogens seemed to be connected with several of the most significant clusters, according to a later analysis. Compared with the roughly 670-donor mean, an Asian-associated ancestry cluster reportedly had fewer N-insertions, according to a later analysis.

This CDR3 region has 13 residues. V was shortened by 1 base and J by 4 bases, with 8 bases between the two germline ends. Germline CDR1 and CDR2: LGHNA and YNFKEQ. Sample: PBMCs. The chain is built from TRBV4-2 and TRBJ2-7; the D is unclear. The receptor comes from an older woman in good health and CMV-seropositive. DNA for the CDR3: TGTGCCAGCAGCCAAGGAACTCGGTACGAGCAGTACTTC. Amino acids: CASSQGTRYEQYF.